The 7 T cell receptor beta chains below were found in one sample sequenced in a study of control samples from healthy donors and cancer patients. TCRdb's copy holds only in-frame clones and misses some; the assay was immunoSEQ multiplex PCR. The sample has some 98,000 clones, approximately 84% seen once. The sequenced sample was PBMCs. The receptor set was obtained from a man between 65 and 85 years old with lung cancer.

The chain recombines TRBV18 with TRBJ1-3; a possible D gene is TRBD1 (5 bases). Germline CDR1 and CDR2: KGHSH and LQKENI. V dropped 2 bases and J dropped 1 base, with 9 bases sitting between them. The CDR3 consists of 15 residues. Written as DNA, the CDR3 is TGTGCCAGCTCACCAAGGACATCATCTGGAAACACCATATATTTT. Protein product: CASSPRTSSGNTIYF.

The chain has TRBV5-1 and TRBJ1-3; the match to TRBD1 covers 10 bases. Germline lookup yields CDR1 SGHRS and CDR2 YFSETQ. V was pared by 3 bases and J by 2 bases, with 2 bases of the junction left unmatched. The CDR3 covers 15 residues. As DNA, the CDR3 is TGCGCCAGCAGCTCAGGGACAGGGGCTGGAAACACCATATATTTT. As protein: CASSSGTGAGNTIYF.

The J gene is TRBJ1-1, the V gene TRBV4-2; unclear D gene. The CDR3 is 15 residues long. Germline V gene data show CDR1 as LGHNA and CDR2 as YNFKEQ. Deletions cut 0 bases from V and 0 bases from J, with 8 bases between. The CDR3 DNA follows: TGTGCCAGCAGCCAAGATGAGGGAATGAACACTGAAGCTTTCTTT. Protein sequence: CASSQDEGMNTEAFF.

This clone was recorded a few times. The V call is TRBV5-1, the J call TRBJ2-7, with TRBD1 identical over 9 bases. The CDR3 totals 14 residues. Germline lookup yields CDR1 SGHRS and CDR2 YFSETQ. The V gene end was trimmed by 2 bases and the J gene end by 4 bases; junction bases not matched to a gene: 4. CDR3: CASSFGTGRYEQYF. In nucleotides, the CDR3 is TGCGCCAGCAGCTTCGGGACAGGGAGGTACGAGCAGTACTTC.

The gene calls are TRBV6-5 and TRBJ1-4, with 9 nucleotides matching TRBD1. This CDR3 has 15 residues. V lost 6 bases and J lost 12; bases outside the gene matches: 14. Germline V gene lookup returns CDR1 MNHEY and CDR2 SVGAGI. In nucleotides, the CDR3 is TGTGCCAGCAGGCGATCGGGACAGGGCGCATGGGAACTGTTTTTT. Translated, it gives CASRRSGQGAWELFF.

The chain links TRBV27 to TRBJ2-1, with 14 bases lining up with TRBD2. V lost 3 bases and J lost 7; bases outside the gene matches: 5. Looked up from germline, CDR1 is MNHEY and CDR2 is SMNVEV (reference sequence). CDR3 length equals 16 residues. CDR3 in DNA: TGTGCCAGCAGTTTTCATCGGACTAGCGGGGGGAATGAGCAGTTCTTC. This encodes CASSFHRTSGGNEQFF.

The V call is TRBV6-6, the J call TRBJ2-3, with 14 bases identical to TRBD2. After removal of 5 bases from V and 5 bases from J, the junction contained 3 bases not matched to a gene. This CDR3 spans 15 amino acids. Looked up from germline, CDR1 is MNHNY and CDR2 is SVGAGI (reference sequence). CDR3: CASSPGTSGGDTQYF. The CDR3 DNA reads as TGTGCCAGCAGTCCTGGGACTAGCGGGGGAGATACGCAGTATTTT.